The 7 T cell receptor beta chains presented below share a single source sample, sequenced in a study of Ad26.COV2.S vaccination and SARS-CoV-2 variants. TCRdb's table, derived via immunoSEQ multiplex PCR, lists solely in-frame clones and lacks some. Here the sample spans 300,000 to 500,000 clones, roughly nine tenths being singletons. Treatment meaning: around 19 received Ad26.COV2.S at low or high dose, single or two shots; about 5 received placebo; per-sample allocation not given. Vaccine and placebo recipients were sampled on day 63 after the first injection. The source material was peripheral blood, sampled in a trial of Ad26.COV2.S vaccine versus placebo. These receptor sequences come from a person aged 18-65 years who received the Ad26.COV2.S COVID-19 vaccine or a placebo.

The rearrangement links TRBV7-8 to TRBJ2-3, with a tentative D call TRBD2 (5 bases). The CDR3 contains 16 residues. Germline V gives CDR1 SGHVS, CDR2 FQNEAQ. V was trimmed by 4 bases and J by 2 bases, leaving 16 bases between them. The CDR3 DNA reads TGTGCCAGCAGCTCCCTCCCTAGCCCCGCCACAGATACGCAGTATTTT. The encoded protein is CASSSLPSPATDTQYF.

The chain has TRBV6-5 and TRBJ1-1; TRBD1 is a possible D gene (6 bases). There are 11 residues in the CDR3. Trimming pared 4 bases from V and 11 bases from J, leaving 11 bases between. Per the germline V gene, CDR1 is MNHEY and CDR2 is SVGAGI. In DNA, the CDR3 is TGTGCCAGCAGTTGGACAGTTTGGGCTTTCTTT. Its protein product is CASSWTVWAFF.

The rearrangement joins TRBV27 to TRBJ1-4; D is unresolved. CDR3 length equals 14 residues. Germline CDR1 and CDR2: MNHEY and SMNVEV (reference sequence). The germline V and J ends were trimmed by 5 bases and 4 bases, with 11 bases remaining between them. CDR3 DNA: TGTGCCAGCAGTGAGGGATTTGATAATGAAAAACTGTTTTTT. Encoded protein: CASSEGFDNEKLFF.

The chain has TRBV6-2 or TRBV6-3 and TRBJ2-1, with a tentative D call TRBD2 (6 bases). Germline lookup yields CDR1 MNHEY and CDR2 SVGEGT. The CDR3 consists of 14 residues. The V and J ends lost 2 bases and 8 bases respectively, with 13 bases between them. This chain's CDR3 is CASSYRDSLHEQFF. DNA for the CDR3: TGTGCCAGCAGTTACCGGGACTCCCTCCATGAGCAGTTCTTC.

J is TRBJ1-2 and V is TRBV25-1; 12 bases are shared with TRBD1. Germline CDR1 MGHDK, CDR2 SYGVNS. J was trimmed by 7 bases and V by 6 bases; bases with no gene match: 6. This CDR3 spans 14 amino acids. The CDR3 nucleotides read TGTGCCAGCAGCGGGACAGGGGGCCTCTTTGGCTACACCTTC. Protein product: CASSGTGGLFGYTF.

This chain joins TRBV5-1 and TRBJ1-4; 7 positions agree with TRBD1. The trim removed 3 bases at V and 0 bases at J, leaving 5 bases unmatched. CDR1 SGHRS and CDR2 YFSETQ come from the germline V gene. This CDR3 comprises 16 residues. CDR3 bases: TGCGCCAGCAGCTGGGGGACAGAGACAACTAATGAAAAACTGTTTTTT. Protein: CASSWGTETTNEKLFF.

The V and J genes are TRBV7-8 and TRBJ1-5, with D maybe TRBD1 (5 bases). This CDR3 region has 13 residues. Trimming pared 6 bases from V and 5 bases from J, leaving 11 bases between. From germline, CDR1 is SGHVS and CDR2 FQNEAQ. The CDR3 coding sequence is TGTGCCAGCAGTCCAACAGGCCATCAGCCCCAGCATTTT. It yields the protein CASSPTGHQPQHF.